The present T cell receptor (beta chain) was sequenced within a study of identical twins. Everyone who gave samples was a healthy Caucasian. Unique molecular identifiers were present on cDNA, and template switching added a universal primer site. TCRdb re-called the 5' RACE reads with MiXCR, one entry per CDR3 protein. The sample consists of 550,000 to 700,000 distinct CDR3 sequences, around 21% of them appearing once. The ends were cut back, 0 bases at V and 0 bases at J, with 8 bases in the middle. The germline V gene encodes CDR1 WNHNN and CDR2 SYGVQD (reference sequence). This CDR3 region has 16 residues. This clonotype came up many times. This sample also belongs to another study, concerning T cells expressing NK-cell markers. That source adds: Just one sequenced donor of eight was HCMV-seronegative, while seven were seropositive.

The chain joins TRBV10-1 to TRBJ2-2, with D unresolved. The sample was PBMCs. This sequence was found in a woman aged 18 to 35 in good health. The CDR3 DNA sequence: TGCGCCAGCAGTGAGTCCGCGGCCCCGAACACCGGGGAGCTGTTTTTT. It is translated as CASSESAAPNTGELFF.